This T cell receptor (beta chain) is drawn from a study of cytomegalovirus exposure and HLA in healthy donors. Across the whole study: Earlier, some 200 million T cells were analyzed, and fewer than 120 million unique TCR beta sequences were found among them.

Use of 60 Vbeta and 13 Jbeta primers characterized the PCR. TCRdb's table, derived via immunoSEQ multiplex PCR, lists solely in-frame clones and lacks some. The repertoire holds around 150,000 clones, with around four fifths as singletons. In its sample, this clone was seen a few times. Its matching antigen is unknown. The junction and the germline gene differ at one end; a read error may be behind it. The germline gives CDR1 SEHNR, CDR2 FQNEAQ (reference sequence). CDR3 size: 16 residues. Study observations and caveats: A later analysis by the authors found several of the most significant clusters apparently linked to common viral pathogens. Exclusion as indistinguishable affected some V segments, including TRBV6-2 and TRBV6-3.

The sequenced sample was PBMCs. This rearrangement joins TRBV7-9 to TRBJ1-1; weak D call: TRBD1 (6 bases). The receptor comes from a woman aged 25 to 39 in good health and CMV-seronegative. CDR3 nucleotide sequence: TGTTCCAGCAGCTTTGGGGGCCCGGCCCCGAACACTGAAGCTTTCTTT. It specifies CSSSFGGPAPNTEAFF.